This T cell receptor beta chain emerged from a study of T cell clonality in common variable immunodeficiency. Libraries were prepared by immunoSEQ multiplex PCR; TCRdb keeps only in-frame clonotypes and omits some of them. The sample offers 25,000 to 30,000 clones and no singletons, the top ten holding approximately 3.1%. Blood came from CVID subjects not ill and not taking immunomodulatory or immunosuppressive medication. The study's findings and limits: In common variable immunodeficiency, TCR beta chains reportedly carried fewer deletions and N-nucleotide insertions.

The germline gives CDR1 SEHNR, CDR2 FQNEAQ (reference sequence). The CDR3 totals 13 residues. Trimming took 3 bases from V and 4 from J, leaving 10 bases between them. Points on this clone: The antigen is unknown. From the germline J gene comes the end of the CDR3, since the read stops 3 residues before it.

This TCR was recovered from a human donor with common variable immunodeficiency. Input material: peripheral blood mononuclear cells. The chain couples TRBV7-9 to TRBJ2-7; unclear D gene. The DNA read from the CDR3 is TGTGCCAGCAGCTTCGGTTCAACTTACGAG. Its protein is CASSFGSTYE. The whole CDR3 protein reads CASSFGSTYEQYF.